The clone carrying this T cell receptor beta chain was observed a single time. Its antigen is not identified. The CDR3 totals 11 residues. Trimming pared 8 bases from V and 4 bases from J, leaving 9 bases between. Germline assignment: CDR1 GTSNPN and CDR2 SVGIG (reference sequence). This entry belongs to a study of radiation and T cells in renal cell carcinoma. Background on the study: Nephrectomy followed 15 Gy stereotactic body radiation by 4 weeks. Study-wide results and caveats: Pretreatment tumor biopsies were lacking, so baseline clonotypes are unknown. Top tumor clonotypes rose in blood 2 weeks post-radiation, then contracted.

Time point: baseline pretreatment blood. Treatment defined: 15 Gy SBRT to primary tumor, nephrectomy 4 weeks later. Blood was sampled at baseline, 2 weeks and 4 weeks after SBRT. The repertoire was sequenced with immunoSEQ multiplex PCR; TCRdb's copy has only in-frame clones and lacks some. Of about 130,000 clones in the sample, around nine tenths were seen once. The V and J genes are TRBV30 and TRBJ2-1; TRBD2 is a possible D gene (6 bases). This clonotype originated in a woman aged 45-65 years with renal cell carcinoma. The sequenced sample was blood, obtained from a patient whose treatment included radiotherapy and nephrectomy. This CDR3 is CARGDYNEQFF. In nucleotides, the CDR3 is TGTGCCCGCGGGGATTACAATGAGCAGTTCTTC.